This is a list of T cell receptor beta chains from one sample in a study of T cells in Graves' hyperthyroidism and ophthalmopathy. One entry per CDR3 protein results from TCRdb running MiXCR on the multiplex PCR reads. The table has roughly 350,000 distinct CDR3 sequences, roughly 15% seen once. The sample comprised blood. The receptors stem from a woman in her thirties with Graves' ophthalmopathy. CDR3s include the opening cysteine and the closing phenylalanine or tryptophan. A D gene is named only where the DNA matches it firmly. Size is omitted from some rows. Given values are once, few, many or a class for expanded clones.

J gene: TRBJ1-2
clone size: many
D gene: -
V gene: TRBV20-1
CDR3 DNA: TGCAGTGCTTCCAAAACAGGGAACTATGGCTACACCTTC
CDR3 protein: CSASKTGNYGYTF

J gene: TRBJ2-3
clone size: many
D gene: TRBD2
V gene: TRBV15
CDR3 DNA: TGTGCCACCAGCAGAGGACGACTAGCAGATCCAGATACGCAGTATTTT
CDR3 protein: CATSRGRLADPDTQYF

J gene: TRBJ2-1
clone size: many
D gene: TRBD2
V gene: TRBV18
CDR3 DNA: TGTGCCAGCTCACCACAGCGGGGGGACAATGAGCAGTTCTTC
CDR3 protein: CASSPQRGDNEQFF

J gene: TRBJ1-4
clone size: many
D gene: -
V gene: TRBV5-5
CDR3 DNA: TGTGCCAGCAGCTTGGCGGCAGGGAGACGAAATGAAAAACTGTTTTTT
CDR3 protein: CASSLAAGRRNEKLFF

J gene: TRBJ2-7
clone size: few
D gene: -
V gene: TRBV11-1
CDR3 DNA: TGTGCCAGCAGCATCTTCACAGGGACCTACGAGCAGTACTTC
CDR3 protein: CASSIFTGTYEQYF

J gene: TRBJ1-1
clone size: few
D gene: -
V gene: TRBV29-1
CDR3 DNA: TGCAGCGGGAACAGGGTTTACACTGAAGCTTTCTTT
CDR3 protein: CSGNRVYTEAFF

J gene: TRBJ2-1
clone size: -
D gene: -
V gene: TRBV20-1
CDR3 DNA: TGCAGTGCTAGAGAGGACCCGGCAGGGCCACGACAAGAGCAGTTCTTC
CDR3 protein: CSAREDPAGPRQEQFF

J gene: TRBJ1-2
clone size: many
D gene: -
V gene: TRBV12-3/TRBV12-4
CDR3 DNA: TGTGCCAGCAGCCCGGAGGGCCGGGCGAACTATGGCTACACCTTC
CDR3 protein: CASSPEGRANYGYTF

J gene: TRBJ1-1
clone size: many
D gene: -
V gene: TRBV7-8
CDR3 DNA: TGTGCCAGCAGCTTAACTACAGGGAATGACAACACTGAAGCTTTCTTT
CDR3 protein: CASSLTTGNDNTEAFF

J gene: TRBJ2-3
clone size: many
D gene: TRBD1
V gene: TRBV28
CDR3 DNA: TGTGCCAGCAGTTTTAGAGACAGGGTACCAGATACGCAGTATTTT
CDR3 protein: CASSFRDRVPDTQYF

J gene: TRBJ2-5
clone size: many
D gene: -
V gene: TRBV13
CDR3 DNA: TGTGCCAGCGGCAAAGAGACCCAGTACTTC
CDR3 protein: CASGKETQYF

J gene: TRBJ2-3
clone size: -
D gene: -
V gene: TRBV7-9
CDR3 DNA: TGTGCCGAAGAAAACAGCCGCACAGATACGCAGTATTTT
CDR3 protein: CAEENSRTDTQYF

J gene: TRBJ2-1
clone size: many
D gene: -
V gene: TRBV28
CDR3 DNA: TGTGCCAGCAGTTTATTGAGCTCCTACAATGAGCAGTTCTTC
CDR3 protein: CASSLLSSYNEQFF

J gene: TRBJ1-2
clone size: many
D gene: -
V gene: TRBV5-5
CDR3 DNA: TGTGCCAGCAGGCGGGACGCACCTAACTATGGCTACACCTTC
CDR3 protein: CASRRDAPNYGYTF

J gene: TRBJ2-7
clone size: many
D gene: TRBD2
V gene: TRBV19
CDR3 DNA: TGTGCCAGTGCTCCCGGGACTAGCGGGGGTGACCCCTACGAGCAGTACTTC
CDR3 protein: CASAPGTSGGDPYEQYF

J gene: TRBJ2-3
clone size: many
D gene: TRBD2
V gene: TRBV29-1
CDR3 DNA: TGCAGCGTTCAAGCGGGGGGTTCAGATACGCAGTATTTT
CDR3 protein: CSVQAGGSDTQYF

J gene: TRBJ2-2
clone size: many
D gene: TRBD1
V gene: TRBV3-1
CDR3 DNA: TGTGCCAGCAGCCAAGAGCAGGGGGCCGGGGAGCTGTTTTTT
CDR3 protein: CASSQEQGAGELFF

J gene: TRBJ1-1
clone size: few
D gene: -
V gene: TRBV20-1
CDR3 DNA: TGCAGTGCTAGAGACCAGGGTTTCACTGAAGCTTTCTTT
CDR3 protein: CSARDQGFTEAFF

J gene: TRBJ2-7
clone size: many
D gene: -
V gene: TRBV7-3
CDR3 DNA: TGTGCCAGCAGCTTATCGTTCTCCTACGAGCAGTACTTC
CDR3 protein: CASSLSFSYEQYF

J gene: TRBJ2-1
clone size: many
D gene: -
V gene: TRBV2
CDR3 DNA: TGTGCCAGCAGTGAATTGATCCGTAATGAGCAGTTCTTC
CDR3 protein: CASSELIRNEQFF

J gene: TRBJ1-1
clone size: -
D gene: -
V gene: TRBV11-2
CDR3 DNA: TGTGCCAGCAGCCGAAGGAACAGGGCGACTATGAACACTGAAGCTTTCTTT
CDR3 protein: CASSRRNRATMNTEAFF

J gene: TRBJ2-7
clone size: many
D gene: -
V gene: TRBV10-3
CDR3 DNA: TGTGCCATCAGTGATCCTACAGGGACGAGGGAGCAGTACTTC
CDR3 protein: CAISDPTGTREQYF

J gene: TRBJ1-1
clone size: few
D gene: -
V gene: TRBV2
CDR3 DNA: TGTGCCAGCACTAGTCAGGGGAGTTTTACGAACACTGAAGCTTTCTTT
CDR3 protein: CASTSQGSFTNTEAFF

J gene: TRBJ2-5
clone size: -
D gene: TRBD1
V gene: TRBV6-2/TRBV6-3
CDR3 DNA: TGTGCCAGCAGTGATGCCGGGACAGGGGCCCCAAGGGAGTACTTC
CDR3 protein: CASSDAGTGAPREYF

J gene: TRBJ1-6
clone size: many
D gene: -
V gene: TRBV2
CDR3 DNA: TGTGCCAGCAGTGAATGGGTTCCCGGGGGAAATTCACCCCTCCACTTT
CDR3 protein: CASSEWVPGGNSPLHF

J gene: TRBJ2-7
clone size: many
D gene: -
V gene: TRBV4-1
CDR3 DNA: TGCGCCAGCAGCCAAGGTGGGTCGGACGAGCAGTACTTC
CDR3 protein: CASSQGGSDEQYF

J gene: TRBJ1-1
clone size: many
D gene: -
V gene: TRBV7-9
CDR3 DNA: TGTGCCAGCAGTCCCAGGGGTACTGAAGCTTTCTTT
CDR3 protein: CASSPRGTEAFF

J gene: TRBJ1-1
clone size: many
D gene: -
V gene: TRBV12-3/TRBV12-4
CDR3 DNA: TGTGCCAGCAGTTTAGCGCGTTGGGTTGCACCCGAAGCTTTCTTT
CDR3 protein: CASSLARWVAPEAFF

J gene: TRBJ2-5
clone size: many
D gene: -
V gene: TRBV20-1
CDR3 DNA: TGCAGTGGAGCAGGGAGTAGTGAGACCCAGTACTTC
CDR3 protein: CSGAGSSETQYF

J gene: TRBJ2-5
clone size: few
D gene: -
V gene: TRBV11-3
CDR3 DNA: TGTGCCAGCAGCTTAGGGCAGACCCAAGAGACCCAGTACTTC
CDR3 protein: CASSLGQTQETQYF

J gene: TRBJ1-2
clone size: -
D gene: -
V gene: TRBV5-1
CDR3 DNA: TGCGCCAGCAGCTTGGACGGTACGGGGCAGGGTGGAGGCTACACCTTC
CDR3 protein: CASSLDGTGQGGGYTF

J gene: TRBJ2-1
clone size: many
D gene: TRBD2
V gene: TRBV12-3/TRBV12-4
CDR3 DNA: TGTGCCAGCAGTTGGGGGGGGGGGCTAGCGGGGGTAGGTGAGCAGTTCTTC
CDR3 protein: CASSWGGGLAGVGEQFF

J gene: TRBJ1-1
clone size: many
D gene: -
V gene: TRBV28
CDR3 DNA: TGTGCCAGCAGTAAGATCGTCGGGGTCACTGAAGCTTTCTTT
CDR3 protein: CASSKIVGVTEAFF

J gene: TRBJ2-2
clone size: many
D gene: -
V gene: TRBV9
CDR3 DNA: TGTGCCAGCAGCTCCGGACAGTTGTCGGCCGGGGAGCTGTTTTTT
CDR3 protein: CASSSGQLSAGELFF

J gene: TRBJ1-4
clone size: many
D gene: TRBD1
V gene: TRBV2
CDR3 DNA: TGTGCCAGCAGGGGCGGACAGGGGGAAAAACTGTTTTTT
CDR3 protein: CASRGGQGEKLFF

J gene: TRBJ2-7
clone size: many
D gene: TRBD1
V gene: TRBV10-1
CDR3 DNA: TGCGCCAGCAGTCAGCCGGGACAGGGTGAAGAGCAGTACTTC
CDR3 protein: CASSQPGQGEEQYF

J gene: TRBJ1-2
clone size: few
D gene: -
V gene: TRBV5-4
CDR3 DNA: TGTGCCAGCAGCCGCGGGGGGCGGGTGGAAGGTGGCTACACCTTC
CDR3 protein: CASSRGGRVEGGYTF

J gene: TRBJ2-2
clone size: -
D gene: TRBD2
V gene: TRBV4-2
CDR3 DNA: TGTGCCAGCAGCCAAGATAAGGGCGGGGGTCCACCCCTGTTTTTT
CDR3 protein: CASSQDKGGGPPLFF

J gene: TRBJ2-5
clone size: many
D gene: -
V gene: TRBV11-2
CDR3 DNA: TGTGCCAGCAGCTTCCACGGGGCACAAGAGACCCAGTACTTC
CDR3 protein: CASSFHGAQETQYF

J gene: TRBJ1-2
clone size: many
D gene: TRBD1
V gene: TRBV11-3
CDR3 DNA: TGTGCCAGCAGCACGGGACAGGGGGGGTATGGCTACACCTTC
CDR3 protein: CASSTGQGGYGYTF

J gene: TRBJ2-3
clone size: few
D gene: TRBD2
V gene: TRBV5-6
CDR3 DNA: TGTGCCAGCAGCTTGAATATAGCGGGGGCAATTAGCACAGATACGCAGTATTTT
CDR3 protein: CASSLNIAGAISTDTQYF

J gene: TRBJ1-1
clone size: many
D gene: -
V gene: TRBV29-1
CDR3 DNA: TGCAGCGTTGGCAGGGTCGGGACGAACACTGAAGCTTTCTTT
CDR3 protein: CSVGRVGTNTEAFF

J gene: TRBJ1-1
clone size: few
D gene: -
V gene: TRBV9
CDR3 DNA: TGTGCCAGCAGCGTAGCTATCCTTAAGGACACTGAAGCTTTCTTT
CDR3 protein: CASSVAILKDTEAFF

J gene: TRBJ1-3
clone size: -
D gene: TRBD1
V gene: TRBV9
CDR3 DNA: TGTGCCAGCAGCGTCGGTGTGGGGACAGGTGCTGGAAACACCATATATTTT
CDR3 protein: CASSVGVGTGAGNTIYF

J gene: TRBJ2-7
clone size: many
D gene: -
V gene: TRBV10-3
CDR3 DNA: TGTGCCATCAGTGTGGGTTACGAGCAGTACTTC
CDR3 protein: CAISVGYEQYF

J gene: TRBJ1-3
clone size: -
D gene: -
V gene: TRBV5-1
CDR3 DNA: TGCGCCAGCAGCGGACCCGGGACCACCTCTGGAAACACCATATATTTT
CDR3 protein: CASSGPGTTSGNTIYF

J gene: TRBJ2-5
clone size: many
D gene: -
V gene: TRBV28
CDR3 DNA: TGTGCCAGCACCGGGTCCAGGGAAGGCCAAGAGACCCAGTACTTC
CDR3 protein: CASTGSREGQETQYF

J gene: TRBJ1-5
clone size: many
D gene: -
V gene: TRBV2
CDR3 DNA: TGTGCCAGCAGGGACCGGGACACTAAGAACAATCAGCCCCAGCATTTT
CDR3 protein: CASRDRDTKNNQPQHF

J gene: TRBJ2-1
clone size: many
D gene: -
V gene: TRBV6-5
CDR3 DNA: TGTGCCAGCAGTTACAGGATGGGTACATCGGATGAGCAGTTCTTC
CDR3 protein: CASSYRMGTSDEQFF

J gene: TRBJ2-3
clone size: many
D gene: TRBD1
V gene: TRBV7-9
CDR3 DNA: TGTGCCAGCGAGGACAGGGGCACAGATACGCAGTATTTT
CDR3 protein: CASEDRGTDTQYF

J gene: TRBJ2-1
clone size: many
D gene: TRBD2
V gene: TRBV20-1
CDR3 DNA: TGCAGTGCTAGCCATAGCGGGGTACGAATCAATGAGCAGTTCTTC
CDR3 protein: CSASHSGVRINEQFF

J gene: TRBJ2-7
clone size: few
D gene: TRBD2
V gene: TRBV7-9
CDR3 DNA: TGTGCCAGCAGCGGCGTAGCGGGGGGCTGGGAGCAGTACTTC
CDR3 protein: CASSGVAGGWEQYF

J gene: TRBJ2-2
clone size: many
D gene: TRBD1
V gene: TRBV27
CDR3 DNA: TGTGCCAGCAGTCCACGGACAGGGGGCTTGGTCGGGGAGCTGTTTTTT
CDR3 protein: CASSPRTGGLVGELFF

J gene: TRBJ2-5
clone size: many
D gene: -
V gene: TRBV28
CDR3 DNA: TGTGCCAGCAGGTCGGCGGCGGGCCAAGAGACCCAGTACTTC
CDR3 protein: CASRSAAGQETQYF

J gene: TRBJ1-6
clone size: -
D gene: TRBD1
V gene: TRBV12-5
CDR3 DNA: TGTGCTAGTGGTTTGGTACTGGGGACAGGGAATAATTCACCCCTCCACTTT
CDR3 protein: CASGLVLGTGNNSPLHF

J gene: TRBJ1-1
clone size: many
D gene: -
V gene: TRBV6-1
CDR3 DNA: TGTGCCAGCAGTTATGGGCTTGTGAACACTGAAGCTTTCTTT
CDR3 protein: CASSYGLVNTEAFF

J gene: TRBJ1-1
clone size: many
D gene: -
V gene: TRBV28
CDR3 DNA: TGTGCCAGCAGTTTATCCCAGGGACGCACTGAAGCTTTCTTT
CDR3 protein: CASSLSQGRTEAFF

J gene: TRBJ1-5
clone size: few
D gene: -
V gene: TRBV20-1
CDR3 DNA: TGCAGTGACTCTCAGGAGCGCAATCAGCCCCAGCATTTT
CDR3 protein: CSDSQERNQPQHF

J gene: TRBJ1-4
clone size: -
D gene: TRBD1
V gene: TRBV30
CDR3 DNA: TGTGCCTGGAGCAAGGGACAGGGGGCCTTCAATGAAAAACTGTTTTTT
CDR3 protein: CAWSKGQGAFNEKLFF